The 25 T cell receptor beta chains in this list originate from one sample, sequenced in a study of cytotoxic CD8 clonotypes in ibrutinib-treated CLL. The protocol was immunoSEQ multiplex PCR, while the TCRdb copy is restricted to in-frame clones and leaves out a portion. Found here are some 200,000 clones, 79% of them singletons; the top ten hold roughly 11%. Sequenced here: PBMCs, sampled after 12 months of ibrutinib treatment. These receptors all come from a human donor with chronic lymphocytic leukemia.

The chain has TRBV6-6 and TRBJ1-2, with unresolved D. Trimming took off 4 bases at V and 6 bases at J, with 21 bases between the two ends. Germline CDR1 reads MNHNY; CDR2 reads SVGAGI (reference sequence). The CDR3 covers 16 residues. The DNA for the CDR3 is TGTGCCAGCAGTTCCCCGACCCGAGGGAGGGTCGATGGCTACACCTTC. As protein: CASSSPTRGRVDGYTF.

As for this clone: Just one base apart from a much larger clone, this may be a read error. The rearrangement uses TRBV6-5 and TRBJ2-5; no definite D call. Per the germline V gene, CDR1 is MNHEY and CDR2 is SVGAGI. The CDR3 loop spans 11 amino acids. V was pared by 5 bases and J by 1 base, with 2 bases between. The CDR3 region has the DNA TGTGCCAGCAGTCCCCAAGAGACCCAGTACTTC. Protein: CASSPQETQYF.

J is TRBJ1-2 and V is TRBV7-3; TRBD1 matches at 8 bases. Germline V gene sequence: CDR1 SGHTA, CDR2 FQGTGA. J lost 0 bases, V lost 2 bases, and 5 bases had no gene match. The CDR3 is 16 residues long. CDR3 in amino acids: CASSLGGQGTNYGYTF. The CDR3 DNA follows: TGTGCCAGCAGCTTAGGAGGACAGGGAACTAACTATGGCTACACCTTC.

This sequence joins TRBV7-3 and TRBJ2-3, with 11 bases matching TRBD2. This CDR3 region has 16 residues. V was pared by 5 bases and J by 8 bases, with 12 bases of the junction left unmatched. The germline V gene encodes CDR1 SGHTA and CDR2 FQGTGA. The CDR3 loop is CASSLDSSGGRTTQYF. CDR3 nucleotides: TGTGCCAGCAGCCTGGATTCTAGCGGGGGGCGAACTACGCAGTATTTT. Full variable domain (remainder filled in from reference TRBV7-3 and TRBJ2-3): GAGVSQTPSNKVTEKGKYVELRCDPISGHTALYWYRQSLGQGPEFLIYFQGTGAADDSGLPNDRFFAVRPEGSVSTLKIQRTERGDSAVYLCASSLDSSGGRTTQYFGPGTRLTVL.

The rearrangement joins TRBV2 to TRBJ1-1; tentatively, D is TRBD1 (5 bases). The V end was cut by 6 bases, the J end by 4 bases, with 21 bases between. The CDR3 runs 16 residues. From germline, CDR1 is SNHLY and CDR2 FYNNEI. CDR3 amino acids: CASRDGGTRFGTEAFF. The CDR3 DNA reads as TGTGCCAGCAGAGATGGGGGGACGAGATTTGGCACTGAAGCTTTCTTT.

This sequence joins TRBV6-5 and TRBJ2-1, with D unresolved. The CDR3 extends over 12 amino acids. Trimming stripped 6 bases from V and 10 bases from J, with 13 bases between. CDR1 and CDR2 from the germline V gene are MNHEY and SVGAGI. In DNA, the CDR3 is TGTGCCAGCAGCCGAGACCGACCCGAGCAGTTCTTC. It specifies CASSRDRPEQFF.

J is TRBJ2-5 and V is TRBV5-4; the D is unclear. V gave up 0 bases and J gave up 0 bases, with 6 bases separating them. The CDR3 is 14 residues long. The V gene's germline CDR1 is SGHNT and CDR2 YYREEE (reference sequence). The CDR3 DNA reads TGTGCCAGCAGCTTGGGATGGGACCAAGAGACCCAGTACTTC. This codes for CASSLGWDQETQYF.

The chain recombines TRBV14 with TRBJ2-5; 10 nucleotides match TRBD1. The CDR3 totals 16 residues. J gave up 5 bases and V 2 bases, and 8 bases lay outside the gene matches. Germline V gene data show CDR1 as SGHDN and CDR2 as FVKESK. The CDR3 loop is CASSQPGTGAVETQYF. In DNA, the CDR3 is TGTGCCAGCAGCCAACCCGGGACAGGGGCGGTGGAGACCCAGTACTTC.

The table lists this clone with a few counts. The chain is built from TRBV5-4 and TRBJ1-1; weak D call: TRBD1 (5 bases). The CDR3 runs 13 residues. V gave up 5 bases and J gave up 7 bases, with 15 bases separating them. Germline V gene data show CDR1 as SGHNT and CDR2 as YYREEE (reference sequence). CDR3: CASSRGSQDEAFF. CDR3 coding DNA: TGTGCCAGCAGTCGGGGCAGCCAGGATGAAGCTTTCTTT. Combining the CDR3 with reference TRBV5-4 and TRBJ1-1 gives the whole variable domain ETGVTQSPTHLIKTRGQQVTLRCSSQSGHNTVSWYQQALGQGPQFIFQYYREEENGRGNFPPRFSGLQFPNYSSELNVNALELDDSALYLCASSRGSQDEAFFGQGTRLTVV.

This sequence joins TRBV30 and TRBJ1-1; D gene ambiguous. The CDR3 consists of 11 residues. The V gene's germline CDR1 is GTSNPN and CDR2 SVGIG (reference sequence). The ends were cut back, 4 bases at V and 0 bases at J, with 3 bases in the middle. This CDR3 reads CAWTLNTEAFF. In DNA, the CDR3 is TGTGCCTGGACTCTGAACACTGAAGCTTTCTTT.

This sequence joins TRBV7-9 and TRBJ2-1; D is perhaps TRBD1 (5 bases). V dropped 5 bases and J dropped 0 bases, with 11 bases sitting between them. This CDR3 spans 15 amino acids. From germline, CDR1 is SEHNR and CDR2 FQNEAQ (reference sequence). This CDR3 reads CASSQTVSSYNEQFF. CDR3 DNA: TGTGCCAGCAGCCAGACAGTGAGCTCCTACAATGAGCAGTTCTTC.

The J gene is TRBJ2-7, the V gene TRBV6-1; 9 nucleotides align to TRBD2. CDR1 MNHNS and CDR2 SASEGT come from the germline V gene. The CDR3 length is 17 residues. Germline trimming cut 2 bases from V and 2 bases from J; bases unmatched to any gene: 10. CDR3 region: CASSESAWREGAYEQYF. The CDR3 DNA reads TGTGCCAGCAGTGAATCGGCATGGCGGGAGGGAGCCTACGAGCAGTACTTC.

Remarks on this clone: At the DNA level, this CDR3 is encoded by other sequences in the same sample as well. The chain combines TRBV4-1 with TRBJ2-1; 7 bases match TRBD1. There are 18 residues in the CDR3. CDR1 MGHRA and CDR2 YSYEKL come from the germline V gene. V shed 4 bases, J shed 0 bases, and the junction held 12 bases outside the gene matches. CDR3 nucleotides: TGCGCCAGCAGCCCGCCGGGTCAGGGGGACAGCTCCTACAATGAGCAGTTCTTC. Protein sequence: CASSPPGQGDSSYNEQFF.

This clone was seen just once. The chain joins TRBV5-4 to TRBJ2-3, with 8 positions matching TRBD1. Germline assignment: CDR1 SGHNT and CDR2 YYREEE (reference sequence). The CDR3 totals 14 residues. Trimming at V came to 4 bases and at J to 4 bases, leaving 5 bases not matched to a gene. This CDR3 is CASSPGQGSDTQYF. As DNA, the CDR3 is TGTGCCAGCAGCCCTGGACAGGGATCAGATACGCAGTATTTT.

The rearrangement links TRBV5-1 to TRBJ1-1; D may be TRBD1 (6 bases). Germline loops: CDR1 SGHRS, CDR2 YFSETQ. Trimming took off 4 bases at V and 8 bases at J, with 24 bases between the two ends. CDR3 length: 16 amino acids. CDR3 sequence reads: CASSLLVQQGTSEAFF. Written as DNA, the CDR3 is TGCGCCAGCAGCCTCCTAGTTCAGCAGGGGACCTCGGAAGCTTTCTTT.

V gene TRBV29-1 combines with J gene TRBJ1-1; weak D call: TRBD1 (5 bases). Germline loops: CDR1 SQVTM, CDR2 ANQGSEA. The CDR3 contains 13 residues. Trimming shortened V by 4 bases and J by 1 base, and 10 bases separated the two germline ends. CDR3 amino acids: CSVATTGNTEAFF. CDR3 coding DNA: TGCAGCGTTGCTACTACAGGGAACACTGAAGCTTTCTTT. The full variable domain, its missing parts supplied by reference TRBV29-1 and TRBJ1-1, is SAVISQKPSRDICQRGTSLTIQCQVDSQVTMMFWYRQQPGQSLTLIATANQGSEATYESGFVIDKFPISRPNLTFSTLTVSNMSPEDSSIYLCSVATTGNTEAFFGQGTRLTVV.

The chain links TRBV7-9 to TRBJ2-7, with D uncertain. The CDR3 runs to 14 residues. Trimming stripped 0 bases from V and 3 bases from J, with 9 bases between. The V gene's germline CDR1 is SEHNR and CDR2 FQNEAQ (reference sequence). CDR3 protein: CASSLADGVYEQYF. As DNA, the CDR3 is TGTGCCAGCAGCTTAGCGGACGGAGTCTACGAGCAGTACTTC.

V is TRBV7-9 and J is TRBJ2-2; D call uncertain. Trimming stripped 5 bases from V and 1 base from J, with 11 bases between. Germline loops: CDR1 SEHNR, CDR2 FQNEAQ (reference sequence). The CDR3 length is 15 residues. CDR3 region: CASSPPIVNTGELFF. The CDR3 DNA reads as TGTGCCAGCAGCCCACCGATCGTGAACACCGGGGAGCTGTTTTTT.

This clone was detected only once. The V call is TRBV30, the J call TRBJ2-3, with a tentative D call TRBD2 (5 bases). The V end lost 3 bases, the J end lost 4 bases, and 5 bases lay between the germline ends. The germline V gene encodes CDR1 GTSNPN and CDR2 SVGIG (reference sequence). This CDR3 is built from 11 residues. CDR3 bases: TGTGCCTGGAGCGGGGCAGATACGCAGTATTTT. Translation gives CAWSGADTQYF.

The CDR3 nucleotides read TGCAGCGCCGGGGGGAAGGGGAGGGACACTGAAGCTTTCTTT. It is translated as CSAGGKGRDTEAFF. The chain couples TRBV29-1 to TRBJ1-1; possible D gene TRBD1, 5 bases. Deletions cut 7 bases from V and 3 bases from J, with 18 bases between. CDR3 length: 14 residues. Germline V lookup: CDR1 SQVTM, CDR2 ANQGSEA.

The chain joins TRBV2 to TRBJ2-5; unclear D gene. The CDR3 is made up of 13 amino acids. CDR1 and CDR2 (germline): SNHLY, FYNNEI. V was pared by 7 bases and J by 2 bases, with 11 bases between. In DNA form, the CDR3 reads TGTGCCAGCAATGGGCAGACACAAGAGACCCAGTACTTC. Protein: CASNGQTQETQYF.

This clone was found a few times. CDR3 in amino acids: CASSPGPGRVNTEAFF. For the CDR3, the DNA is TGTGCCAGCTCACCAGGCCCCGGGAGGGTAAACACTGAAGCTTTCTTT. The chain combines TRBV18 with TRBJ1-1; D not certain. Germline CDR1 and CDR2: KGHSH and LQKENI. V dropped 2 bases and J dropped 2 bases, with 15 bases sitting between them. This CDR3 is built from 16 residues.

This clone has only one observation. The genes are TRBV9 and TRBJ1-2; 11 bases fit TRBD1. Trimming took 5 bases from V and 2 from J; bases not matched to a gene: 11. CDR1 and CDR2 from the germline V gene are SGDLS and YYNGEE. CDR3 length equals 17 residues. CDR3 loop: CASRAWDRGFSNYGYTF. The CDR3 nucleotides read TGTGCCAGCAGGGCGTGGGACAGGGGGTTTTCAAACTATGGCTACACCTTC.

The rearrangement uses TRBV15 and TRBJ2-2, with D possibly matching TRBD2 (6 bases). V was clipped by 11 bases and J by 4 bases, with 14 bases between them. The CDR3 consists of 13 residues. Germline loops: CDR1 LNHNV, CDR2 YYDKDF (reference sequence). In DNA, the CDR3 is TGTGCCGCGGGAATAGAAGGCACCGGGGAGCTGTTTTTT. Translated, it gives CAAGIEGTGELFF.

This clone was counted once. The chain has TRBV6-5 and TRBJ1-1; TRBD1 might be the D (6 bases). The CDR3 is 14 amino acids. In germline, CDR1 is MNHEY, CDR2 SVGAGI. Trimming removed 8 bases from V and 3 bases from J, with 16 bases in between. As DNA, the CDR3 is TGTGCCAGCCCCCGGGGAGGGGGTGACACTGAAGCTTTCTTT. It is translated as CASPRGGGDTEAFF.